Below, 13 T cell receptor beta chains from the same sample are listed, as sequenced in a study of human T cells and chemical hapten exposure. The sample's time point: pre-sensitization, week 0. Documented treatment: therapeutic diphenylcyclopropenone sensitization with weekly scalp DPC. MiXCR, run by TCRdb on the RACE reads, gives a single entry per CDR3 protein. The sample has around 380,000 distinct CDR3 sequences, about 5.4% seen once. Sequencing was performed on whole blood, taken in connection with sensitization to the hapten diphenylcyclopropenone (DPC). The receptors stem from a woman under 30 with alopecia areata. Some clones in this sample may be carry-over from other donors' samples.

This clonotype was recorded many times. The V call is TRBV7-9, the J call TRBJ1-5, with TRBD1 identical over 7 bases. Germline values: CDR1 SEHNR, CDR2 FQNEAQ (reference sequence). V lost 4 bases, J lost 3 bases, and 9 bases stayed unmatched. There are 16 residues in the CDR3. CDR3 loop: CASSYVQGPINQPQHF. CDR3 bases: TGTGCCAGCAGCTATGTACAGGGGCCCATCAATCAGCCCCAGCATTTT. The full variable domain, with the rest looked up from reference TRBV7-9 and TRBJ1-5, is DTGVSQNPRHKITKRGQNVTFRCDPISEHNRLYWYRQTLGQGPEFLTYFQNEAQLEKSRLLSDRFSAERPKGSFSTLEIQRTEQGDSAMYLCASSYVQGPINQPQHFGDGTRLSIL.

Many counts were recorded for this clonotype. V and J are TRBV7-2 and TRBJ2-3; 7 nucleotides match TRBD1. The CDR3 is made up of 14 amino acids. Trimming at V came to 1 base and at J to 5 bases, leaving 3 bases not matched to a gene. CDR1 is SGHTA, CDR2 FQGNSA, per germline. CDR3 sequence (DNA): TGTGCCAGCAGCTTAGTAGGGGGCCTAGATACGCAGTATTTT. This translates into CASSLVGGLDTQYF.

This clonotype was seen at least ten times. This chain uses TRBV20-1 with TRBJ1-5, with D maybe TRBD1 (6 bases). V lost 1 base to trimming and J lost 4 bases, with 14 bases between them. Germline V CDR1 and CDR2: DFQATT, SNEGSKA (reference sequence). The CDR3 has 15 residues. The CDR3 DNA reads TGCAGTGCTAGAGCCCTAAGGCAGGGGAATCAGCCCCAGCATTTT. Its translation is CSARALRQGNQPQHF.

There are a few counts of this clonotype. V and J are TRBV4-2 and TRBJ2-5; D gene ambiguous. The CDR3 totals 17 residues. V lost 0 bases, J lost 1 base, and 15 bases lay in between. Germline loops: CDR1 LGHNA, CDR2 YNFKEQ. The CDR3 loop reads CASSQENGITSQETQYF. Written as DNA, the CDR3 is TGTGCCAGCAGCCAAGAGAATGGTATCACATCCCAAGAGACCCAGTACTTC.

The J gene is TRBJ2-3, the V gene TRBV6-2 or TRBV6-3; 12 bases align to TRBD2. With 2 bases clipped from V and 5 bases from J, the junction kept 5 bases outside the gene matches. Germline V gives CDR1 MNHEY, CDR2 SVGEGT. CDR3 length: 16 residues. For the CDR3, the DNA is TGTGCCAGCAGTTACCCGACTAGCGGGGGAGGAGATACGCAGTATTTT. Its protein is CASSYPTSGGGDTQYF.

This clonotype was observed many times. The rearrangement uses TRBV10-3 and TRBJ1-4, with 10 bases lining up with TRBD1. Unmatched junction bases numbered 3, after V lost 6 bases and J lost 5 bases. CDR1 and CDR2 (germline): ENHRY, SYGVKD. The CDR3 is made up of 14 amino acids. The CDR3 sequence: CAIRGQGSNEKLFF. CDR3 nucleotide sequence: TGTGCCATCAGGGGACAGGGGTCAAATGAAAAACTGTTTTTT.

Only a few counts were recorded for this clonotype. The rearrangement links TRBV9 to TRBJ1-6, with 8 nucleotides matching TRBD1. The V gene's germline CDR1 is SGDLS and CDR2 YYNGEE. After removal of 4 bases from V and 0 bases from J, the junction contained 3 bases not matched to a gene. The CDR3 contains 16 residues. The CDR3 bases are TGTGCCAGCAGCCGACAGGGGAGCTCCTATAATTCACCCCTCCACTTT. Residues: CASSRQGSSYNSPLHF.

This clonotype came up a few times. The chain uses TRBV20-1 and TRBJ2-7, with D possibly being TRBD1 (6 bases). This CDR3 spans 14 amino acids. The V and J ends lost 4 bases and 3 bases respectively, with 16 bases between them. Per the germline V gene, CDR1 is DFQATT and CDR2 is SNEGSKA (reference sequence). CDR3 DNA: TGCAGTGCTATAGAGAACCAGGGGCACTACGAGCAGTACTTC. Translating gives CSAIENQGHYEQYF.

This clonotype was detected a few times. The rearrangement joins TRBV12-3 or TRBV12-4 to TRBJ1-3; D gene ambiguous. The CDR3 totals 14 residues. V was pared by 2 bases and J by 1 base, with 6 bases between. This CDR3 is CASSLRRSGNTIYF. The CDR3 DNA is TGTGCCAGCAGTTTACGGCGATCTGGAAACACCATATATTTT.

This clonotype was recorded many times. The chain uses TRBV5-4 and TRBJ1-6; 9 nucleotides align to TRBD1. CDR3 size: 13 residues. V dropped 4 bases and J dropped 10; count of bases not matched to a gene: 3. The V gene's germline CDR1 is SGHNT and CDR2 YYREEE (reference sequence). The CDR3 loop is CASSGQGRSPLHF. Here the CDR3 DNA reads TGTGCCAGCAGCGGACAGGGGAGATCACCCCTCCACTTT.

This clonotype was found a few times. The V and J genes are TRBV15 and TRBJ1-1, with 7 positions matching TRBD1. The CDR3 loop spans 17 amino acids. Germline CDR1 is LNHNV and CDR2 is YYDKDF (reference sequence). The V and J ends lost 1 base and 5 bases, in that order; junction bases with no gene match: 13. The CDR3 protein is CATSRATYSLQGTEAFF. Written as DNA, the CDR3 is TGTGCCACCAGCAGAGCGACGTATAGTCTACAGGGGACTGAAGCTTTCTTT.

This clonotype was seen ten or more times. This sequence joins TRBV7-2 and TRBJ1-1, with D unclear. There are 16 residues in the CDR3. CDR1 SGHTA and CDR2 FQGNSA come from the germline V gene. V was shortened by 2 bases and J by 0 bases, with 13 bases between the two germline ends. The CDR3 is CASSLWAPTLNTEAFF. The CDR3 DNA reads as TGTGCCAGCAGCTTATGGGCGCCCACGCTGAACACTGAAGCTTTCTTT.

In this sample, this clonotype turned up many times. The CDR3 nucleotides read TGTGCCAGCAGCTTAGCGGAGCGGGGAGAGCAGTTCTTC. Its protein product is CASSLAERGEQFF. V usage is TRBV7-6 and J usage is TRBJ2-1; 7 bases agree with TRBD2. The CDR3 loop spans 13 amino acids. V shed 0 bases, J shed 10 bases, and the junction held 3 bases outside the gene matches. Germline CDR1 SGHVS, CDR2 FNYEAQ.